Sequencing of this T cell receptor beta chain was carried out in a study of PD-1 blockade in mismatch repair-deficient tumors. Data came from immunoSEQ multiplex PCR; TCRdb stores just in-frame clones and leaves some out. The table records more than 15,000 clones, about 80% of them present only once. The CDR3 runs 13 residues. The germline V gene encodes CDR1 LNHNV and CDR2 YYDKDF (reference sequence). V was cut by 0 bases and J by 7 bases, with 9 bases left in between. Every patient had mismatch repair deficiency by PCR or immunohistochemistry. TCR sequencing covered a few patients who responded to pembrolizumab.

The sample here was PBMCs, taken 4 weeks after starting pembrolizumab. The TCR was taken from an adult with mismatch repair-deficient cancer. The chain recombines TRBV15 with TRBJ1-2; D is undetermined. The chain's CDR3 is CATSRDPVSGYTF. CDR3 in DNA: TGTGCCACCAGCAGAGACCCGGTGTCTGGCTACACCTTC.